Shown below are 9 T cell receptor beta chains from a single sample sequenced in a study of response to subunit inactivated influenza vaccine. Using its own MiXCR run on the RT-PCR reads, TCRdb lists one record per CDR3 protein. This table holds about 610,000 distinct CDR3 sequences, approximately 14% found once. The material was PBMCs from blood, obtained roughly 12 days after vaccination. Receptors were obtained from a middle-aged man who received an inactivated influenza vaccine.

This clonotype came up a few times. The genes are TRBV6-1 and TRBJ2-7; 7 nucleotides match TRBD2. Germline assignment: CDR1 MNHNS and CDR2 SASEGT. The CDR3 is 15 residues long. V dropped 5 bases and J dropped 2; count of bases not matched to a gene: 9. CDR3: CASSMGGIRAYEQYF. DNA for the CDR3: TGTGCCAGCAGTATGGGGGGGATAAGAGCCTACGAGCAGTACTTC.

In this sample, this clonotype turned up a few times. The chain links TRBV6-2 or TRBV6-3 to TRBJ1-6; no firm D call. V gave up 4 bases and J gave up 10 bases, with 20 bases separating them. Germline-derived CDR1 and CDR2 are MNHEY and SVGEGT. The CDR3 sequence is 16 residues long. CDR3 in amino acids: CASSFADGRRLSPLHF. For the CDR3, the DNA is TGTGCCAGCAGTTTCGCGGACGGACGGCGGTTGTCACCCCTCCACTTT.

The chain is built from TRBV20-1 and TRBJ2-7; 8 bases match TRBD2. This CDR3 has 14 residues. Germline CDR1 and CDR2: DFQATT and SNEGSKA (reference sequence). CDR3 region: CRPDLGLVSYEQYF. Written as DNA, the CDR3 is TGCAGGCCAGATTTGGGACTAGTATCCTACGAGCAGTACTTC.

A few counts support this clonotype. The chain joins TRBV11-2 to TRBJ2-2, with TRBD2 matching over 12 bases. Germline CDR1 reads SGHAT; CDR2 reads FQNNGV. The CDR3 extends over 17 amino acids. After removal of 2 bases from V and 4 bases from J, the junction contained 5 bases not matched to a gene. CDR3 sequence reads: CASSLRGGLAGTGELFF. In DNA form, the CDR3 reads TGTGCCAGCAGCTTACGCGGGGGACTAGCGGGCACCGGGGAGCTGTTTTTT.

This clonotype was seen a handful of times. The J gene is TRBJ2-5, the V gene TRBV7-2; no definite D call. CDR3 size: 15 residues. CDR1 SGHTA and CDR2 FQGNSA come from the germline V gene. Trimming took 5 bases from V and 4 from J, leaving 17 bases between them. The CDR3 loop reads CASSAEKFKGETQYF. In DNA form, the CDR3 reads TGTGCCAGCAGCGCCGAAAAGTTTAAGGGAGAGACCCAGTACTTC. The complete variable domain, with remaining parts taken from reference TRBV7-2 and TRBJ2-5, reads GAGVSQSPSNKVTEKGKDVELRCDPISGHTALYWYRQSLGQGLEFLIYFQGNSAPDKSGLPSDRFSAERTGGSVSTLTIQRTQQEDSAVYLCASSAEKFKGETQYFGPGTRLLVL.

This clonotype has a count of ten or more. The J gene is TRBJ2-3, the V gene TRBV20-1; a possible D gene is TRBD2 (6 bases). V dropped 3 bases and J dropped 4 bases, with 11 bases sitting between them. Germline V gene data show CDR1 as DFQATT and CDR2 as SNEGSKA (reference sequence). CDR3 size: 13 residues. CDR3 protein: CSASSGVPDTQYF. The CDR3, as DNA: TGCAGTGCTAGTTCGGGGGTCCCAGATACGCAGTATTTT.

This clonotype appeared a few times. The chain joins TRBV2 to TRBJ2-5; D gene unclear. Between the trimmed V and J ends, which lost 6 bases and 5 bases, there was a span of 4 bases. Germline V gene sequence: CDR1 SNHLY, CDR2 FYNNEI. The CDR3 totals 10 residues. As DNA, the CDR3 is TGTGCCAGCAGGGTGGAGACCCAGTACTTC. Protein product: CASRVETQYF.

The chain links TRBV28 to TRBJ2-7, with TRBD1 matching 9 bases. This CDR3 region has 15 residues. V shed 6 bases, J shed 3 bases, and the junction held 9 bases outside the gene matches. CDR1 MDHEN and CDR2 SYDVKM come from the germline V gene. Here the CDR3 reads CASRPRGTGIYEQYF. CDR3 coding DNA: TGTGCCAGCAGACCGAGAGGGACAGGGATCTACGAGCAGTACTTC. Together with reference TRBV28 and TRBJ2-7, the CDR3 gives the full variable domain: DVKVTQSSRYLVKRTGEKVFLECVQDMDHENMFWYRQDPGLGLRLIYFSYDVKMKEKGDIPEGYSVSREKKERFSLILESASTNQTSMYLCASRPRGTGIYEQYFGPGTRLTVT.

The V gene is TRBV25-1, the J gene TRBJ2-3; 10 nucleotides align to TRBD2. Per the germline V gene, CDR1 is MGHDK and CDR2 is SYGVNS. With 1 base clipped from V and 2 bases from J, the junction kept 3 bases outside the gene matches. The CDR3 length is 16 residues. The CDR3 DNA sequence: TGTGCCAGCAGTGAATTGGGACTAGCGTCCACAGATACGCAGTATTTT. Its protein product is CASSELGLASTDTQYF.